This T cell receptor beta chain originates from a study of CD8+ T cells in alopecia areata. Germline-derived CDR1 and CDR2 are SGHTA and FQGNSA. V dropped 3 bases and J dropped 8; count of bases not matched to a gene: 9. The CDR3 is made up of 15 amino acids. Reverse transcription of extracted RNA yielded cDNA, which provided the sequencing template. Assay: immunoSEQ multiplex PCR; the TCRdb copy retains only in-frame clones and omits some. The top ten clones hold 0.4% to 0.55% of a sample with hundreds of thousands of clones, 50% to 65% of them seen once. This clone occurred once. The receptor's source is a human donor with alopecia areata. Specimen: CD4+ T cells sorted from blood, collected at week 0. The chain uses TRBV7-2 and TRBJ1-2; 10 positions agree with TRBD1. The CDR3 DNA is TGTGCCAGCAGCTTCTCCGGGACAGGGGAAGGCGGCTACACCTTC. Translated, it gives CASSFSGTGEGGYTF.